The rows below give T cell receptor beta chains drawn from one sample of a study of cytomegalovirus exposure and HLA in healthy donors. Sequencing was performed with immunoSEQ multiplex PCR; in TCRdb, only in-frame clones are kept and a portion is missing. This repertoire shows 150,000 to 200,000 clones, around 90% found once; its top ten account for about 3%. Sequencing was carried out using PBMCs. These TCRs come from a man in his late teens or twenties in good health and CMV-seronegative. The CDR3 runs from the conserved cysteine through the conserved F or W. Each record gives: V gene, clone size, D gene, J gene, CDR3 protein, CDR3 DNA. A D gene is named only where the DNA matches it firmly. Size is stated for part of the rows, as once, few or many counts, or as a class when the clone is expanded.

TRBV11-2	NA	NA	TRBJ1-3	CASSEWRVSGNTIYF	TGTGCCAGCAGCGAGTGGAGAGTCTCTGGAAACACCATATATTTT
TRBV7-6	NA	TRBD1	TRBJ2-7	CASSHTGTDYEQYF	TGTGCCAGCAGCCATACCGGGACAGATTACGAGCAGTACTTC
TRBV28	NA	NA	TRBJ2-1	CASSGLSSHSYNEQFF	TGTGCCAGCAGTGGTTTGTCGAGTCACTCCTACAATGAGCAGTTCTTC
TRBV5-1	NA	TRBD1	TRBJ1-1	CAGRQGVNTEAFF	TGCGCCGGACGACAGGGGGTGAACACTGAAGCTTTCTTT
TRBV6-5	NA	NA	TRBJ2-5	CASTSPRRETQYF	TGTGCCAGCACCTCACCCCGCCGGGAGACCCAGTACTTC
TRBV23-1	NA	TRBD1	TRBJ1-5	CASSPPWDRFDFSNQPQHF	TGCGCCAGCAGCCCGCCGTGGGACAGGTTTGATTTTAGCAATCAGCCCCAGCATTTT
TRBV28	NA	NA	TRBJ1-6	CASSTQGGRSNSPLHF	TGTGCCAGCAGTACCCAAGGGGGTCGATCCAATTCACCCCTCCACTTT
TRBV28	NA	TRBD1	TRBJ1-2	CASSLRGTGTYGYTF	TGTGCCAGCAGTTTAAGGGGGACAGGAACTTATGGCTACACCTTC
TRBV4-1	NA	TRBD2	TRBJ2-2	CASSQTRRTSGGASNTGELFF	TGCGCCAGCAGCCAAACCCGACGGACTAGCGGGGGGGCATCAAACACCGGGGAGCTGTTTTTT
TRBV7-2	NA	NA	TRBJ1-2	CASSSGVIYGYTF	TGTGCCAGCAGCTCAGGGGTTATCTATGGCTACACCTTC
TRBV5-1	NA	NA	TRBJ2-2	CASSLGQTPTGGLFF	TGCGCCAGCAGCTTGGGACAGACTCCGACTGGTGGGCTGTTTTTT
TRBV28	NA	TRBD2	TRBJ2-7	CASSFRLAGASYEQYF	TGTGCCAGCAGTTTTCGACTAGCGGGCGCCTCCTACGAGCAGTACTTC
TRBV6-5	NA	NA	TRBJ1-1	CASSYSKQGTEAFF	TGTGCCAGCAGTTACTCGAAGCAGGGCACCGAAGCTTTCTTT
TRBV28	NA	TRBD1	TRBJ1-1	CASRLPTGENTEAFF	TGTGCCAGCAGGTTACCAACAGGGGAAAACACTGAAGCTTTCTTT
TRBV5-1	few	TRBD1	TRBJ1-4	CASSFGQGEEKLFF	TGCGCCAGCAGTTTTGGACAGGGTGAGGAAAAACTGTTTTTT
TRBV27	NA	NA	TRBJ2-1	CASRDTNPYNEQFF	TGTGCCAGCAGGGACACTAACCCCTACAATGAGCAGTTCTTC
TRBV5-1	NA	NA	TRBJ2-1	CASSLGGPPNEQFF	TGCGCCAGCAGCTTGGGTGGGCCCCCGAATGAGCAGTTCTTC
TRBV30	NA	TRBD2	TRBJ2-1	CAWRLRGAHNEQFF	TGTGCCTGGAGGTTGCGGGGGGCGCACAATGAGCAGTTCTTC
TRBV6-5	NA	NA	TRBJ1-1	CASSRGRGTEAFF	TGTGCCAGCAGTAGAGGGCGCGGGACTGAAGCTTTCTTT
TRBV28	NA	TRBD2	TRBJ2-5	CASSLGLAGGETQYF	TGTGCCAGCAGTTTGGGACTAGCGGGGGGGGAGACCCAGTACTTC
TRBV10-3	NA	TRBD2	TRBJ2-7	CAISELVSGRREQYF	TGTGCCATCAGTGAGTTGGTTAGCGGGAGAAGGGAGCAGTACTTC
TRBV11-2	NA	NA	TRBJ1-1	CASSLRTEAFF	TGTGCCAGCAGCTTACGCACTGAAGCTTTCTTT
TRBV5-1	NA	TRBD2	TRBJ2-2	CASSGTSAFTGELFF	TGCGCCAGCAGCGGGACTAGCGCCTTCACCGGGGAGCTGTTTTTT